This TCR beta chain was captured in a study of blood T cell repertoires in COVID-19. The overall study: The United States, Italy and Spain supplied acute and convalescent COVID-19 samples. T cells, B-cell-depleted T cells, or PBMCs provided the cDNA or gDNA that served as material.

In germline, CDR1 is SGHAT, CDR2 FQNNGV. Trimming cost V 5 bases and J 3 bases, with 13 bases left between them. The CDR3 has 14 amino acids. As originally analysed: By means of reference gene primer amplification, nucleated cell counts were estimated. This table comes from immunoSEQ multiplex PCR, and its TCRdb copy is limited to in-frame clones, with some not included. That table gives V, J and clone size, and the DNA gave D and trimming. Among around 150,000 clones listed, about nine tenths were seen once. This TCR was recovered from a man in his fifties or sixties with active or convalescent COVID-19. What was sequenced was peripheral blood. This chain connects TRBV11-2 to TRBJ1-1; maybe TRBD1 (6 bases). CDR3 bases: TGTGCCAGCAGCAGACAGGACAGTTACACTGAAGCTTTCTTT. Amino acids: CASSRQDSYTEAFF.